Following are 17 T cell receptor beta chains from one sample sequenced in a study of blood T cell repertoires in COVID-19. Clones were sequenced by immunoSEQ multiplex PCR, and TCRdb holds only the in-frame ones, with some missing. The data contain roughly 120,000 clones, about nine tenths of them singletons. Sequencing input: peripheral blood. All receptors come from a man over 45 with active COVID-19.

The chain has TRBV6-6 and TRBJ1-5, with D unresolved. Deletions cut 8 bases from V and 4 bases from J, with 18 bases between. CDR3 length: 15 amino acids. Germline V gene lookup returns CDR1 MNHNY and CDR2 SVGAGI (reference sequence). The CDR3 nucleotides are TGTGCCAGCGACCCCGCAAGTGGGCTGAATCAGCCCCAGCATTTT. It is translated as CASDPASGLNQPQHF.

The chain recombines TRBV2 with TRBJ2-7; tentatively, D is TRBD2 (5 bases). V was cut by 6 bases and J by 0 bases, with 15 bases left in between. Germline CDR1 reads SNHLY; CDR2 reads FYNNEI. The CDR3 is 15 residues long. The CDR3 here is CASSPQRMSSYEQYV. The CDR3 bases are TGTGCCAGCAGCCCTCAGCGGATGAGCTCCTACGAGCAGTACGTC.

This clone was seen only a few times. This chain uses TRBV19 with TRBJ2-5; 9 bases agree with TRBD1. CDR1 is LNHDA, CDR2 SQIVND, per germline (reference sequence). The CDR3 loop spans 16 amino acids. V lost 1 base and J lost 4; bases outside the gene matches: 7. The CDR3 protein is CASSIAGTGMGETQYF. The CDR3, as DNA: TGTGCCAGTAGTATAGCAGGGACAGGGATGGGAGAGACCCAGTACTTC.

The rearrangement links TRBV6-2 or TRBV6-3 to TRBJ2-5; the D gene is possibly TRBD2 (7 bases). The length of the CDR3 is 19 residues. The V gene's germline CDR1 is MNHEY and CDR2 SVGEGT. V lost 0 bases, J lost 4 bases, and 24 bases lay in between. In DNA form, the CDR3 reads TGTGCCAGCAGTTACTCGATTGGCGGGGGCCACCGGGTGTCAGAGACCCAGTACTTC. Its protein is CASSYSIGGGHRVSETQYF.

V is TRBV13 and J is TRBJ1-1; 10 bases match TRBD1. V shed 9 bases, J shed 5 bases, and the junction held 6 bases outside the gene matches. Germline V gene sequence: CDR1 PRHDT, CDR2 FYEKMQ (reference sequence). This CDR3 contains 13 residues. CDR3 region: CASQDRGGTEAFF. The CDR3 DNA reads as TGTGCCAGTCAGGACAGGGGGGGAACTGAAGCTTTCTTT.

The V call is TRBV19, the J call TRBJ2-1; D remains ambiguous. This CDR3 has 11 residues. The V end was cut by 9 bases, the J end by 7 bases, with 10 bases between. Germline values: CDR1 LNHDA, CDR2 SQIVND (reference sequence). CDR3 in DNA: TGTGCCAGGAGACAAGTTAATGAGCAGTTCTTC. Its translation is CARRQVNEQFF.

V usage is TRBV29-1 and J usage is TRBJ2-5, with 7 bases that match TRBD1. The V gene's germline CDR1 is SQVTM and CDR2 ANQGSEA. The CDR3 runs to 14 residues. The V and J ends lost 5 bases and 3 bases, in that order; junction bases with no gene match: 9. Here the CDR3 reads CSVRQGFIKETQYF. CDR3 sequence (DNA): TGCAGCGTTAGACAGGGTTTTATCAAAGAGACCCAGTACTTC.

The CDR3 loop is CASSPLVGNMQPQHF. CDR3 DNA sequence: TGCGCCAGCAGCCCACTCGTCGGGAATATGCAGCCCCAGCATTTT. The rearrangement uses TRBV4-1 and TRBJ1-5, with D unclear. The length of the CDR3 is 15 residues. Germline CDR1 reads MGHRA; CDR2 reads YSYEKL. Between the trimmed V and J ends, which lost 4 bases and 7 bases, there was a span of 17 bases.

The genes are TRBV5-4 and TRBJ2-1; TRBD1 matches at 7 bases. The length of the CDR3 is 17 residues. The ends lost 3 bases at V and 2 bases at J; junction bases unmatched: 11. CDR1 is SGHNT and CDR2 is YYREEE in the germline V gene (reference sequence). CDR3 DNA: TGTGCCAGCAGCTCCACATTAACAGGGGTAACCTACAATGAGCAGTTCTTC. Translated, it gives CASSSTLTGVTYNEQFF.

This clone was found a few times. V and J are TRBV3-1 (or the pseudogene TRBV3-2) and TRBJ1-1; TRBD1 matches at 8 bases. The CDR3 runs 16 residues. After removal of 1 base from V and 1 base from J, the junction contained 5 bases not matched to a gene. Germline-derived CDR1 and CDR2 are LGHDT and YNNKEL (reference sequence). In nucleotides, the CDR3 is TGTGCCAGCAGCCAAGTAATTGGGACAGGGAACACTGAAGCTTTCTTT. It codes for CASSQVIGTGNTEAFF.

The chain links TRBV5-4 to TRBJ2-7; a possible D gene is TRBD1 (5 bases). The V gene lost 2 bases and the J gene lost 4 bases, with 16 bases spanning the gap. This CDR3 comprises 15 residues. Per the germline V gene, CDR1 is SGHNT and CDR2 is YYREEE (reference sequence). CDR3: CASSLLQGRSYEQYF. The CDR3 nucleotides are TGTGCCAGCAGCTTATTGCAGGGAAGATCTTACGAGCAGTACTTC.

The chain is built from TRBV5-4 and TRBJ1-1, with 7 bases identical to TRBD1. The V gene end was trimmed by 0 bases and the J gene end by 10 bases; junction bases not matched to a gene: 12. Germline lookup yields CDR1 SGHNT and CDR2 YYREEE (reference sequence). This CDR3 has 15 amino acids. The CDR3 loop reads CASSLAKGGAGSAFF. In DNA form, the CDR3 reads TGTGCCAGCAGCTTGGCCAAAGGGGGCGCGGGTTCAGCTTTCTTT.

This chain uses TRBV3-1 (or the pseudogene TRBV3-2) with TRBJ2-1; D uncertain. The CDR3 consists of 13 residues. Germline V gives CDR1 LGHDT, CDR2 YNNKEL (reference sequence). Trimming stripped 2 bases from V and 6 bases from J, with 8 bases between. The CDR3 bases are TGTGCCAGCAGCCAAACGTCACTCAATGAGCAGTTCTTC. Amino acid sequence: CASSQTSLNEQFF.

Here the CDR3 DNA reads TGTGCCAGCAGACCCGGACAGGGAGGAAACACCATATATTTT. Its translation is CASRPGQGGNTIYF. The chain recombines TRBV11-3 with TRBJ1-3; TRBD1 matches 8 bases. The CDR3 totals 14 residues. The germline V gene encodes CDR1 SGHNT and CDR2 YENEEA. The ends lost 6 bases at V and 4 bases at J; junction bases unmatched: 5.

This chain links TRBV29-1 with TRBJ2-3; 9 bases match TRBD2. Germline V lookup: CDR1 SQVTM, CDR2 ANQGSEA. CDR3 length: 15 residues. The V and J ends lost 1 base and 6 bases, in that order; junction bases with no gene match: 8. CDR3 sequence (DNA): TGCAGCGTTGAAGGGCTAGCGGGACAAATGGATACGCAGTATTTT. This gives the protein CSVEGLAGQMDTQYF.

Here the CDR3 reads CASSYEAGKPSTDTQYF. The CDR3 DNA follows: TGTGCCAGCAGTTACGAGGCGGGGAAACCTAGCACAGATACGCAGTATTTT. The gene calls are TRBV6-2 or TRBV6-3 and TRBJ2-3, with D possibly matching TRBD2 (6 bases). The CDR3 consists of 17 residues. V lost 2 bases and J 0 bases, leaving 15 bases between the germline ends. From germline, CDR1 is MNHEY and CDR2 SVGEGT.

The CDR3 spells CSVGQGTNEKLFF. The CDR3 DNA sequence: TGCAGCGTTGGACAGGGAACTAATGAAAAACTGTTTTTT. This chain connects TRBV29-1 to TRBJ1-4, with 7 bases lining up with TRBD1. The CDR3 spans 13 residues. With 4 bases clipped from V and 1 base from J, the junction kept 0 bases outside the gene matches. Germline CDR1 SQVTM, CDR2 ANQGSEA.